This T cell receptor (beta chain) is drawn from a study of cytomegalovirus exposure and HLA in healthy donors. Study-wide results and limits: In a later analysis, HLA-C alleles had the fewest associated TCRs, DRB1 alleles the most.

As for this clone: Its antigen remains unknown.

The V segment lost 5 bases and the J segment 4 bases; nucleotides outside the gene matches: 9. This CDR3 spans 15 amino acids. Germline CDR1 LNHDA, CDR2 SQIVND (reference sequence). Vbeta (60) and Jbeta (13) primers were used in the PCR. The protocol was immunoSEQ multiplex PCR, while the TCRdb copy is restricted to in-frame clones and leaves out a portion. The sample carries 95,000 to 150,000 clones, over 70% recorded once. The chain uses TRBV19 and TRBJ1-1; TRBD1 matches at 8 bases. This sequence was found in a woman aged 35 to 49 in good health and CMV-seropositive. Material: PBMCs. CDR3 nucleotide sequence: TGTGCCAGTAGTTCAGGGGGCGCGGACAGCACTGAAGCTTTCTTT. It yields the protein CASSSGGADSTEAFF.